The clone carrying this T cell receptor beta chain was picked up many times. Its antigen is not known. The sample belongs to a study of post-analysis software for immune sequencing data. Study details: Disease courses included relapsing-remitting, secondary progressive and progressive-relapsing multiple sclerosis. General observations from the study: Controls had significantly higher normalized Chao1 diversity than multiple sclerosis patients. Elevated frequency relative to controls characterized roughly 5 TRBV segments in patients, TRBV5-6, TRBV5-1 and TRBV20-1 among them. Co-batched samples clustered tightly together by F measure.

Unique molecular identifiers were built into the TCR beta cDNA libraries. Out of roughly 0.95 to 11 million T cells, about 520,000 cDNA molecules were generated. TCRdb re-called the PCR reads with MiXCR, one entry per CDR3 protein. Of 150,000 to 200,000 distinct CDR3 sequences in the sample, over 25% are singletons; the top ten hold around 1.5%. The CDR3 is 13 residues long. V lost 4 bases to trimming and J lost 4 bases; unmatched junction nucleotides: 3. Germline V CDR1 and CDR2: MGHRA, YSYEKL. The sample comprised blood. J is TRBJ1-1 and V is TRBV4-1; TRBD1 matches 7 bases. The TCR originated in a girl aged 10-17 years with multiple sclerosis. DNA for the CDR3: TGCGCCAGCAGCCTCACAGGGGCCACTGAAGCTTTCTTT. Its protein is CASSLTGATEAFF.